These 2 T cell receptor beta chains originate from one sample sequenced in a study of T cell changes during pregnancy in multiple sclerosis. Sequencing was performed with immunoSEQ multiplex PCR; in TCRdb, only in-frame clones are kept and a portion is missing. The profile shows fewer than 55,000 clones, about 88% of them singletons. The material was CD8+ T cells from peripheral blood mononuclear cells, obtained after pregnancy. The receptors were gathered from a female donor in good health, enrolled as a control in a pregnancy study.

The chain recombines TRBV5-4 with TRBJ2-5; the match to TRBD1 covers 9 bases. The J call is uncertain, as TRBJ2-7 better fits the DNA end. In germline, CDR1 is SGHNT, CDR2 YYREEE (reference sequence). There are 15 residues in the CDR3. In nucleotides, the CDR3 is TGTGCCAGCAGCTTGGATTGGGACAGGGTCCACGAGCAGTACTTC. Protein sequence: CASSLDWDRVHEQYF.

The rearrangement joins TRBV15 to TRBJ1-5; no firm D call. Trimming stripped 0 bases from V and 5 bases from J, with 5 bases between. Germline V CDR1 and CDR2: LNHNV, YYDKDF (reference sequence). The CDR3 runs 13 residues. CDR3 loop: CATSRDRDQPQHF. CDR3 nucleotides: TGTGCCACCAGCAGAGATCGGGATCAGCCCCAGCATTTT.